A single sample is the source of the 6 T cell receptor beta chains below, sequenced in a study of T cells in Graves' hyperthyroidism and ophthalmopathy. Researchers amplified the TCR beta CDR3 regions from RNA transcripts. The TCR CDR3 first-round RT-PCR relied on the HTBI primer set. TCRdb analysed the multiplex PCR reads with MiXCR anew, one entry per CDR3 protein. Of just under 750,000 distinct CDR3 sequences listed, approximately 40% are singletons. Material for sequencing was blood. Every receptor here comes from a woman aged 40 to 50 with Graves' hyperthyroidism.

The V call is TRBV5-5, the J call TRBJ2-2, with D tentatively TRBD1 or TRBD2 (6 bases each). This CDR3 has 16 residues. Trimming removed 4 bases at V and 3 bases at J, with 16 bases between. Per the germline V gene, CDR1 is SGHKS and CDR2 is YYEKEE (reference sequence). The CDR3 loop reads CASSGNREVDTGELFF. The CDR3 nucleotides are TGTGCCAGCAGCGGAAACAGGGAGGTCGACACCGGGGAGCTGTTTTTT.

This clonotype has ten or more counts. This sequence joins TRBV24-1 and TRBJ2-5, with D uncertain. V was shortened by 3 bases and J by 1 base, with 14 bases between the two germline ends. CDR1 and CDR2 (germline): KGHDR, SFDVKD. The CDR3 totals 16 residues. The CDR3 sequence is CATSDPPRQTQETQYF. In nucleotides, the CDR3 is TGTGCCACCAGTGATCCCCCCCGGCAGACCCAAGAGACCCAGTACTTC.

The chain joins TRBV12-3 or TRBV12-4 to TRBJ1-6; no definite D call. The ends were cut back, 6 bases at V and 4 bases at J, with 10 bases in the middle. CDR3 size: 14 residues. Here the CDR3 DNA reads TGTGCCAGCAGGGGCGCAGGTTATAATTCACCCCTCCACTTT. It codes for CASRGAGYNSPLHF.

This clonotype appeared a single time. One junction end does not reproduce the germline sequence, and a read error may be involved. The CDR3 DNA reads as TGTACCAGCAGCCAAACGGGACAGGGGATGAGCTACACCTTC. Protein product: CTSSQTGQGMSYTF. The V call is TRBV5-5, the J call TRBJ1-2; TRBD1 matches 10 bases. Germline values: CDR1 SGHKS, CDR2 YYEKEE (reference sequence). This CDR3 spans 14 amino acids. Based on the CDR3 plus reference TRBV5-5 and TRBJ1-2, the full variable domain is DAGVTQSPTHLIKTRGQQVTLRCSPISGHKSVSWYQQVLGQGPQFIFQYYEKEERGRGNFPDRFSARQFPNYSSELNVNALLLGDSALYLCTSSQTGQGMSYTFGSGTRLTVV.

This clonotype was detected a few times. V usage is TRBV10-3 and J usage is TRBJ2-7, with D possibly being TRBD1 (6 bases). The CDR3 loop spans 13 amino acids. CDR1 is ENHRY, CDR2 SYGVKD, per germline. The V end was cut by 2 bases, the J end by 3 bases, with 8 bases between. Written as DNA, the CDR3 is TGTGCCATCAGTGAGGCCAGGGGCTACGAGCAGTACTTC. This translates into CAISEARGYEQYF.

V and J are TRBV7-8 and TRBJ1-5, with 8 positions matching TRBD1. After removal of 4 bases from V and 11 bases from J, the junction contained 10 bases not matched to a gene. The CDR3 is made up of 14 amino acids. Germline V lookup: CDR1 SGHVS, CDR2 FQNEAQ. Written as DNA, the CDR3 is TGTGCCAGCAGCTCCATGCGATTGGGACAGGCCCAGCATTTT. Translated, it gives CASSSMRLGQAQHF.